A selection of T cell receptor beta chains follows, all from one sample in a study of T cell clones after liver transplantation. TCRdb's copy holds only in-frame clones and misses some; the assay was immunoSEQ multiplex PCR. The sample lists around 20,000 clones; 80% to 90% were seen once. Sequencing was performed on CD8+ T cells from blood, taken before liver transplant. The receptors were sampled from a human donor who received a liver transplant. Both conserved end residues are part of each CDR3. The D gene is left open where the match is weak. Part of the rows lack a size; the others show once, few, many or a class for expanded clones.

>TRBD2|-|15|TRBJ2-7|TRBV9
TGTGCCACCCAAAAAGCGGGAGGGCCGGGATACGAGCAGTACTTC
CATQKAGGPGYEQYF
>TRBD2|-|16|TRBJ2-7|TRBV27
TGTGCCAGCAGACGGGGGGCTAGCGGGAAGGTCAACGAGCAGTACTTC
CASRRGASGKVNEQYF
>-|-|15|TRBJ2-1|TRBV4-2
TGTGCCAGCAGCCAAGAGGCGACTACCTACAATGAGCAGTTCTTC
CASSQEATTYNEQFF
>-|-|15|TRBJ2-4|TRBV7-2
TGTGCCAGCAGCGACCTGGGTCGTGCCAAAAACATTCAGTACTTC
CASSDLGRAKNIQYF
>-|-|12|TRBJ1-1|TRBV7-9
TGTGCCAGCAGCTTAATAAGGGGGGAAGCTTTCTTT
CASSLIRGEAFF
>-|once|15|TRBJ1-3|TRBV6-5
TGTGCCAGCAGTTATCTCGGGAGTTACGGAAACACCATATATTTT
CASSYLGSYGNTIYF
>-|-|14|TRBJ1-1|TRBV6-6
TGTGCCAGCAGTTACGCGGGGCAGAACACTGAAGCTTTCTTT
CASSYAGQNTEAFF
>-|-|13|TRBJ2-1|TRBV30
TGTGCCTGGAGTGTGACTACCTACAATGAGCAGTTCTTC
CAWSVTTYNEQFF
>-|-|14|TRBJ2-5|TRBV6-5
TGTGCCAGCAGCCCGGAGAGGGGGCAAGAGACCCAGTACTTC
CASSPERGQETQYF
>-|-|12|TRBJ2-1|TRBV5-8
TGTGCCAGCACATGGTTACATGATGAGCAGTTCTTC
CASTWLHDEQFF
>TRBD2|-|15|TRBJ2-1|TRBV5-6
TGTGCCAGCAGCTTGGGGGCTAGCGGGAAAGATGAGCAGTTCTTC
CASSLGASGKDEQFF
>-|-|15|TRBJ2-2|TRBV2
TGTGCCAGCAGTGATGGATCCGCGGACACCGGGGAGCTGTTTTTT
CASSDGSADTGELFF
>-|few|15|TRBJ1-1|TRBV4-1
TGCGCCAGCAGCCAAGGGGCCAGGATGAACACTGAAGCTTTCTTT
CASSQGARMNTEAFF
>-|-|14|TRBJ1-1|TRBV6-6
TGTGCCAGCAGTTACGAAGGGGGGAACACTGAAGCTTTCTTT
CASSYEGGNTEAFF
>-|-|14|TRBJ2-7|TRBV7-6
TGTGCCAGCAGCTTAGGTGGGCCATCCTACGAGCAGTACTTC
CASSLGGPSYEQYF
>-|-|12|TRBJ2-3|TRBV27
TGTGCCAGCAGGGGACCACCAGATACGCAGTATTTT
CASRGPPDTQYF
>-|-|13|TRBJ2-7|TRBV6-1
TGTGCCAGCAGTGACATGATCCCATACGAGCAGTACTTC
CASSDMIPYEQYF
>-|-|18|TRBJ2-1|TRBV5-8
TGTGCCAGCAGCTGGGCCGGGACTCGATATAGCTCCTACAATGAGCAGTTCTTC
CASSWAGTRYSSYNEQFF
>-|-|13|TRBJ1-1|TRBV19
TGTGCCAGTACCATGGGGGGTAACACTGAAGCTTTCTTT
CASTMGGNTEAFF
>TRBD2|-|14|TRBJ2-7|TRBV29-1
TGCAGCGTAGAGGGACTAGCGGGAGGGTACGAGCAGTACTTC
CSVEGLAGGYEQYF
>-|-|14|TRBJ1-1|TRBV19
TGTGCCAGTAGTATAGCGACGGCGAACACTGAAGCTTTCTTT
CASSIATANTEAFF
>-|-|16|TRBJ2-7|TRBV7-8
TGTGCCAGCAGCTTACAGGGCAGCGCCAAACCTTACGAGCAGTACTTC
CASSLQGSAKPYEQYF
>-|-|13|TRBJ2-3|TRBV29-1
TGCAGCGTTTTACCGGAGGGCGCCCAGAGGCAGTATTTT
CSVLPEGAQRQYF
>TRBD2|-|16|TRBJ2-1|TRBV7-9
TGTGCCAGCAGCGAGACTAGCGGGGCATTTTACAATGAGCAGTTCTTC
CASSETSGAFYNEQFF